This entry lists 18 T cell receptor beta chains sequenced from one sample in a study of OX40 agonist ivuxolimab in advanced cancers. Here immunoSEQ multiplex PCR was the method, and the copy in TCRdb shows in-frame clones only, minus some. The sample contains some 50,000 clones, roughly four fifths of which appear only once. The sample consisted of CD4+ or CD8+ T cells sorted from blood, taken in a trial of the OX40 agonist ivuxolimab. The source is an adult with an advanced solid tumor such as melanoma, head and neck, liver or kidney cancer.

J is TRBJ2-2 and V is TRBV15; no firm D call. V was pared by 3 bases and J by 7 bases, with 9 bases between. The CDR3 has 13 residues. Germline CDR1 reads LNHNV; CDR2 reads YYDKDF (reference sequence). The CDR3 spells CATSSVGLGELFF. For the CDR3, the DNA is TGTGCCACCAGCAGCGTAGGGCTCGGGGAGCTGTTTTTT.

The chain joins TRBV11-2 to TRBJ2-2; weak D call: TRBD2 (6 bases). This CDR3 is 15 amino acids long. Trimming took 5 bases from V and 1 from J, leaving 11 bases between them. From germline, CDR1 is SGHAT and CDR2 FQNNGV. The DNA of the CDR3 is TGTGCCAGCAGCCCGGTCGGGGGGAACACCGGGGAGCTGTTTTTT. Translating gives CASSPVGGNTGELFF.

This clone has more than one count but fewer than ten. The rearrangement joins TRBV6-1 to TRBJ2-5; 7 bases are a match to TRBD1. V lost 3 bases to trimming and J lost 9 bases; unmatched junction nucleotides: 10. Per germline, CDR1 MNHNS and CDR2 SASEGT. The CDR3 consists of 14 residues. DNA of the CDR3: TGTGCCAGCAGTGATCTAACAGGGGCCGGGGCCCAGTACTTC. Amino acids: CASSDLTGAGAQYF.

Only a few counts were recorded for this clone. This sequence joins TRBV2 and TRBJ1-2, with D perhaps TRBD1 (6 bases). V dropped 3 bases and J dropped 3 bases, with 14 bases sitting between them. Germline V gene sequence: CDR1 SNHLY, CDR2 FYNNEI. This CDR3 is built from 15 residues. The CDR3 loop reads CASSDLTGFDYGYTF. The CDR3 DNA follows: TGTGCCAGCAGTGACCTCACAGGGTTCGACTATGGCTACACCTTC.

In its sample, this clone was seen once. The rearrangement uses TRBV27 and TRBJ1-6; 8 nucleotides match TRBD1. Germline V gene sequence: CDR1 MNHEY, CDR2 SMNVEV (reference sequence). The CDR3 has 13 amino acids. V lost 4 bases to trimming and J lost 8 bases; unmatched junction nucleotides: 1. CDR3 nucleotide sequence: TGTGCCAGCAGTTACAGGGGGGATTCACCCCTCCACTTT. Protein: CASSYRGDSPLHF.

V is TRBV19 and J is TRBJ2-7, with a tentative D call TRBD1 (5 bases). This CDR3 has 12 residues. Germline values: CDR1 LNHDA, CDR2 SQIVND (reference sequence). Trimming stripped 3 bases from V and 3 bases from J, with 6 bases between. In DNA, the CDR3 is TGTGCCAGTAGTATGCAGGGCTACGAGCAGTACTTC. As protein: CASSMQGYEQYF. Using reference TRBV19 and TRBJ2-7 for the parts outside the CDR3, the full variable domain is DGGITQSPKYLFRKEGQNVTLSCEQNLNHDAMYWYRQDPGQGLRLIYYSQIVNDFQKGDIAEGYSVSREKKESFPLTVTSAQKNPTAFYLCASSMQGYEQYFGPGTRLTVT.

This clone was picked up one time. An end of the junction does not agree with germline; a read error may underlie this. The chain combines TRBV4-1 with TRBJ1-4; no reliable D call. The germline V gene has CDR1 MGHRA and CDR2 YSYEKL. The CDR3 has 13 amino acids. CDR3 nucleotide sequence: TGCGCCAGCAGCCAAGTTGTTCCGTCGGCTTCGGTTTTT. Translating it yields CASSQVVPSASVF.

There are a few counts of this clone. The CDR3 loop is CASSESTGEAFF. DNA of the CDR3: TGCGCCAGCAGTGAGTCCACAGGTGAAGCTTTCTTT. The chain couples TRBV10-2 to TRBJ1-1, with a tentative D call TRBD1 (5 bases). V was cut by 0 bases and J by 7 bases, with 6 bases left in between. The germline CDR1 and CDR2 sequences are WSHSY and SAAADI. CDR3 length: 12 amino acids.

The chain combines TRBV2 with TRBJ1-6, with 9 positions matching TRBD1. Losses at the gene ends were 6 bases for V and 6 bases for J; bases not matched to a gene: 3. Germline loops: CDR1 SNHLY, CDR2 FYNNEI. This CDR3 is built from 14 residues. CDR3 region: CASSLGQGNSPLHF. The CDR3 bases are TGTGCCAGCAGCTTGGGACAGGGTAATTCACCCCTCCACTTT.

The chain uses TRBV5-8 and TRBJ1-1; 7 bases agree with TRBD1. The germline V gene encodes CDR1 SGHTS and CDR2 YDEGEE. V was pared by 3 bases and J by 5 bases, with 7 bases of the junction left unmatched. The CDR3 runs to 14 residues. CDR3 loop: CASSSGQYRTEAFF. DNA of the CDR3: TGTGCCAGCAGCTCGGGACAGTACAGAACTGAAGCTTTCTTT.

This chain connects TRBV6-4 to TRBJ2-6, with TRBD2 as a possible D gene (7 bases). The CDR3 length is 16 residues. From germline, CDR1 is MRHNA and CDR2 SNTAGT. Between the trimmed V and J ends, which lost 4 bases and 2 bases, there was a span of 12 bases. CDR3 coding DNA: TGTGCCAGCAGTGCACAAGGGGGGGCTGGGGCCAACGTCCTGACTTTC. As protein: CASSAQGGAGANVLTF.

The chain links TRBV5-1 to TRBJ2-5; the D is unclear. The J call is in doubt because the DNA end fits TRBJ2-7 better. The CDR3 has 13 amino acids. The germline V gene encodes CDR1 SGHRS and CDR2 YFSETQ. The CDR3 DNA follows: TGCGCCAGCAGCTTGGATTTGACCCCCGAGCAGTACTTC. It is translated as CASSLDLTPEQYF.

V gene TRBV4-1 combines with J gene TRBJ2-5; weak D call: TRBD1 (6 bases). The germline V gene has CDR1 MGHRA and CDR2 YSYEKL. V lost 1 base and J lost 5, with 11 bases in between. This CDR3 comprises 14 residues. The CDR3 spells CASSQGDTRETQYF. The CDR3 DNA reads TGCGCCAGCAGCCAAGGGGACACAAGGGAGACCCAGTACTTC.

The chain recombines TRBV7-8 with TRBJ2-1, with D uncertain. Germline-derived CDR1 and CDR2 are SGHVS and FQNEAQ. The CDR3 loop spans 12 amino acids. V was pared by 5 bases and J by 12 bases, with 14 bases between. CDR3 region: CASSPTTSGQFF. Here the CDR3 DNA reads TGTGCCAGCAGCCCAACCACTTCAGGGCAGTTCTTC.

CDR3 sequence reads: CASSSEAGGPDTQYF. The DNA of the CDR3 is TGTGCCAGCAGCTCCGAAGCGGGGGGGCCAGATACGCAGTATTTT. The chain uses TRBV9 and TRBJ2-3, with 10 bases fitting TRBD2. The trim removed 4 bases at V and 4 bases at J, leaving 6 bases unmatched. Germline-derived CDR1 and CDR2 are SGDLS and YYNGEE. The CDR3 sequence is 15 residues long.

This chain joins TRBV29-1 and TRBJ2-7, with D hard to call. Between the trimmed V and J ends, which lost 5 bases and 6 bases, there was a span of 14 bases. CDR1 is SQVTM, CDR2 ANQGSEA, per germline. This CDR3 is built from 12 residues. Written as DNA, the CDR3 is TGCAGCGTTAAAAGGGATTTTGGCGAGCAGTACTTC. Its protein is CSVKRDFGEQYF.

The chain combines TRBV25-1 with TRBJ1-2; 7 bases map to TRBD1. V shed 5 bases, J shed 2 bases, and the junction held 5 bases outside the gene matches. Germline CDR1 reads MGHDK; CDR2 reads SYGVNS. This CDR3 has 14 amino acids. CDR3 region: CASSRDSGNYGYTF. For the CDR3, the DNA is TGTGCCAGCAGTCGGGACAGCGGAAACTATGGCTACACCTTC.

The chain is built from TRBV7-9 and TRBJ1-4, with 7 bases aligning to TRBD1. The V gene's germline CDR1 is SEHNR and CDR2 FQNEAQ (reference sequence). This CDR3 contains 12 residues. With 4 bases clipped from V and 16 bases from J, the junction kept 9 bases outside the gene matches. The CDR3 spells CASSSINRGPFF. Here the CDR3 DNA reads TGTGCCAGCAGCTCAATCAACAGGGGACCGTTTTTT.